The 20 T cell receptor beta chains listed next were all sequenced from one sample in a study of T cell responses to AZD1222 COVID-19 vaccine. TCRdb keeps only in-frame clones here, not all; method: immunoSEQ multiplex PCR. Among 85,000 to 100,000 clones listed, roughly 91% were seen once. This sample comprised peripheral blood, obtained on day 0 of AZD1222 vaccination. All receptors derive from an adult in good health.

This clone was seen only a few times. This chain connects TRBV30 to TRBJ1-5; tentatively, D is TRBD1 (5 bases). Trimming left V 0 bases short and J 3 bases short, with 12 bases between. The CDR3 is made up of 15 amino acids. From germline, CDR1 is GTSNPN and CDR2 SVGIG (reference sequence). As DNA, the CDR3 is TGTGCCTGGAGTGTTCGGACACCCCTCAATCAGCCCCAGCATTTT. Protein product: CAWSVRTPLNQPQHF.

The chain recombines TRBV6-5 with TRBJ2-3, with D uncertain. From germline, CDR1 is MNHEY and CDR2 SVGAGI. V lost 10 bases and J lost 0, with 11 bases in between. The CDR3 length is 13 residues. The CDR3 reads CATGHSSTDTQYF. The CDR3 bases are TGTGCCACAGGTCATTCTAGCACAGATACGCAGTATTTT.

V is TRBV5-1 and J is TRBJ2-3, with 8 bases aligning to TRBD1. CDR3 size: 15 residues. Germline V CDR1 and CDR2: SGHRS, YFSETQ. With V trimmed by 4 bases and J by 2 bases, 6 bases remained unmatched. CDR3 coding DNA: TGCGCCAGCAGCGCAGGACAGGGCTCCACAGATACGCAGTATTTT. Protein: CASSAGQGSTDTQYF.

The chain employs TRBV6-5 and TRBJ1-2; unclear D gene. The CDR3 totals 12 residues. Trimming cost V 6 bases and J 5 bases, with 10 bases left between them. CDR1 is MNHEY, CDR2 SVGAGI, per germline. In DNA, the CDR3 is TGTGCCAGCAGCCGCACTGGGTATGGCTACACCTTC. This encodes CASSRTGYGYTF.

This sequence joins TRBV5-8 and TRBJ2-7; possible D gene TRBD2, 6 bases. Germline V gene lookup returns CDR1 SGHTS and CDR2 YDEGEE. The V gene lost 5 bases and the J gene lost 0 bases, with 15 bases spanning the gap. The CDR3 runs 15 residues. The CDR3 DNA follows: TGTGCCAGCAGTACCGGGGAGGCCTACTCCTACGAGCAGTACTTC. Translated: CASSTGEAYSYEQYF.

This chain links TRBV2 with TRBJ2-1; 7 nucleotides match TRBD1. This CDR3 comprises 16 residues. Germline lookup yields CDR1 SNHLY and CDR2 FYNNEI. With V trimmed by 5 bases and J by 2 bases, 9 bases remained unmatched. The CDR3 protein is CASSQTGSEAYNEQFF. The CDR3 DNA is TGTGCCAGCAGTCAGACAGGGAGTGAAGCCTACAATGAGCAGTTCTTC.

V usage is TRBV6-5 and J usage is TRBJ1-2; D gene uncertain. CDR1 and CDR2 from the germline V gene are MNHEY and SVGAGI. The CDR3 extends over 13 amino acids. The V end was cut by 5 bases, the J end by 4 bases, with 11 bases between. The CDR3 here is CASSKGILYGYTF. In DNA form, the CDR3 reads TGTGCCAGCAGTAAGGGAATCCTCTATGGCTACACCTTC.

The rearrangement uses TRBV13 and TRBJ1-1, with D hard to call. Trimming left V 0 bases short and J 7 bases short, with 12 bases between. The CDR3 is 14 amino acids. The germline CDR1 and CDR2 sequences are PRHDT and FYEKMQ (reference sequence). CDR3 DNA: TGTGCCAGCAGCTTAGGGGGAGGTTCTCGTGAAGCTTTCTTT. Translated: CASSLGGGSREAFF.

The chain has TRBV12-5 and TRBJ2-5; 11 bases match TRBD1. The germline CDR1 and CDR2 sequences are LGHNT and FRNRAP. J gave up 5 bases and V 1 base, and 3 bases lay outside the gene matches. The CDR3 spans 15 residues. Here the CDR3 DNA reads TGTGCTAGTGGTTTGGGGACAGGGGGCGCCGAGACCCAGTACTTC. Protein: CASGLGTGGAETQYF.

CDR3 in DNA: TGTGCCAGCAGCCGTGGGCCTGACTATGGCTACACCTTC. Translating it yields CASSRGPDYGYTF. This chain connects TRBV14 to TRBJ1-2; D not resolved. V lost 4 bases and J 3 bases, leaving 9 bases between the germline ends. CDR3 size: 13 residues. Looked up from germline, CDR1 is SGHDN and CDR2 is FVKESK.

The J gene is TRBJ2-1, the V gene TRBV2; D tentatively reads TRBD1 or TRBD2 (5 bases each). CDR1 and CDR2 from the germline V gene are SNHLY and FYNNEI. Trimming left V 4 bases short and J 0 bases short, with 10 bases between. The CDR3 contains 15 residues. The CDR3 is CASSAGTLSYNEQFF. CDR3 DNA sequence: TGTGCCAGCAGTGCGGGGACCCTCTCCTACAATGAGCAGTTCTTC. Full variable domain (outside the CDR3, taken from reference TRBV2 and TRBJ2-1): EPEVTQTPSHQVTQMGQEVILRCVPISNHLYFYWYRQILGQKVEFLVSFYNNEISEKSEIFDDQFSVERPDGSNFTLKIRSTKLEDSAMYFCASSAGTLSYNEQFFGPGTRLTVL.

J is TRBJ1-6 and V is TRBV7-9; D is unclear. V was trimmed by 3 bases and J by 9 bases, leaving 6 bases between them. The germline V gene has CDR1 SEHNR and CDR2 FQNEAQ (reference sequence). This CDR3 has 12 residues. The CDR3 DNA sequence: TGTGCCAGCAGCTTCCACGCTTCACCCCTCCACTTT. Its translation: CASSFHASPLHF.

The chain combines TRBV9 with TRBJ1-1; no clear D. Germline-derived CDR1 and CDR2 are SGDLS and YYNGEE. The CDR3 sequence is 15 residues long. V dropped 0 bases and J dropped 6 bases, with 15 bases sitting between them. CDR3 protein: CASSVVVGAVAEAFF. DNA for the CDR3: TGTGCCAGCAGCGTAGTGGTAGGTGCGGTCGCTGAAGCTTTCTTT. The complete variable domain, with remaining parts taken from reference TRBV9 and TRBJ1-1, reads DSGVTQTPKHLITATGQRVTLRCSPRSGDLSVYWYQQSLDQGLQFLIQYYNGEERAKGNILERFSAQQFPDLHSELNLSSLELGDSALYFCASSVVVGAVAEAFFGQGTRLTVV.

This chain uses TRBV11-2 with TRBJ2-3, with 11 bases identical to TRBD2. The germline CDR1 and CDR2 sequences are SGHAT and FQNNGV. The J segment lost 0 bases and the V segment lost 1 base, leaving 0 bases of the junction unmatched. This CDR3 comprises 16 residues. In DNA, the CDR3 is TGTGCCAGCAGCTTAGGACTAGCGGGGAGCACAGATACGCAGTATTTT. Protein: CASSLGLAGSTDTQYF.

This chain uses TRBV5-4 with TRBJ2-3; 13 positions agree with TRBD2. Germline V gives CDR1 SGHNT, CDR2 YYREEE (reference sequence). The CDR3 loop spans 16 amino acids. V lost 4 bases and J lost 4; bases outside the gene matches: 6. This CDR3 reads CASSPTSGGAADTQYF. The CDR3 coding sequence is TGTGCCAGCAGCCCCACTAGCGGGGGGGCCGCAGATACGCAGTATTTT. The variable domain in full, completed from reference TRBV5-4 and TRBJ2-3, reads ETGVTQSPTHLIKTRGQQVTLRCSSQSGHNTVSWYQQALGQGPQFIFQYYREEENGRGNFPPRFSGLQFPNYSSELNVNALELDDSALYLCASSPTSGGAADTQYFGPGTRLTVL.

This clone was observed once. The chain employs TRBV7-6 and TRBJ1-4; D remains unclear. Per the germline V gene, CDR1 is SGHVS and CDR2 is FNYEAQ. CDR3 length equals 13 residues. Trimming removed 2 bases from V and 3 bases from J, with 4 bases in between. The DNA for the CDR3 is TGTGCCAGCAGCTTAAGGGCTAATGAAAAACTGTTTTTT. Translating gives CASSLRANEKLFF. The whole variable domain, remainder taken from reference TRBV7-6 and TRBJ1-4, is GAGVSQSPRYKVTKRGQDVALRCDPISGHVSLYWYRQALGQGPEFLTYFNYEAQQDKSGLPNDRFSAERPEGSISTLTIQRTEQRDSAMYRCASSLRANEKLFFGSGTQLSVL.

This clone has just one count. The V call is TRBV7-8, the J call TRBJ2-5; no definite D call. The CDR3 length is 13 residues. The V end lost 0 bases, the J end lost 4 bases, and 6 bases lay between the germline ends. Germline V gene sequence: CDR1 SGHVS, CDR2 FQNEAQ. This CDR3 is CASSLASGETQYF. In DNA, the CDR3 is TGTGCCAGCAGCTTAGCCTCAGGAGAGACCCAGTACTTC.

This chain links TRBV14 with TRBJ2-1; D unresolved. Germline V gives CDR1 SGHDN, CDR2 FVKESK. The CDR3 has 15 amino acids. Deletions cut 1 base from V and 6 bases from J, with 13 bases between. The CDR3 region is CASSQGFITPNEQFF. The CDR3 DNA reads TGTGCCAGCAGCCAAGGGTTCATTACCCCCAATGAGCAGTTCTTC.

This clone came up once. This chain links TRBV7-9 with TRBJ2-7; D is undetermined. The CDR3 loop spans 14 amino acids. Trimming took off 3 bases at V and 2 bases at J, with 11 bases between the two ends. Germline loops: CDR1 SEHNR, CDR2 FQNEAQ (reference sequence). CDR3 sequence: CASSFGPGPYEQYF. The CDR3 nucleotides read TGTGCCAGCAGCTTCGGCCCGGGTCCCTACGAGCAGTACTTC. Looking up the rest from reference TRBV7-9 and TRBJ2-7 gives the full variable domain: DTGVSQNPRHKITKRGQNVTFRCDPISEHNRLYWYRQTLGQGPEFLTYFQNEAQLEKSRLLSDRFSAERPKGSFSTLEIQRTEQGDSAMYLCASSFGPGPYEQYFGPGTRLTVT.

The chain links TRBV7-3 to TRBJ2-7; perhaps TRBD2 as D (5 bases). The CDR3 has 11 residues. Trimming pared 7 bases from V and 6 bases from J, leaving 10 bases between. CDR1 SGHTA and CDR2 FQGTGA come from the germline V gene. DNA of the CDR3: TGTGCCAGCATCGTAGAGGGCGAGCAGTACTTC. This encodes CASIVEGEQYF.